One sample yielded the 13 T cell receptor beta chains listed below, sequenced in a study of response to subunit inactivated influenza vaccine. TCRdb redid the calling of the RT-PCR reads with MiXCR, one entry per CDR3 protein. The sample yields approximately 570,000 distinct CDR3 sequences, approximately 7.6% seen once. Source: PBMCs from blood, taken roughly 24 months after vaccination. These receptors all stem from a man aged 45-69 years who received an inactivated influenza vaccine.

This chain uses TRBV7-9 with TRBJ1-6, with D unclear. V lost 2 bases, J lost 10 bases, and 18 bases lay in between. Germline CDR1 is SEHNR and CDR2 is FQNEAQ (reference sequence). The CDR3 has 16 amino acids. CDR3 sequence reads: CASSLYIGPGTSPLHF. The CDR3 DNA follows: TGTGCCAGCAGCTTATATATCGGACCTGGTACGTCACCCCTCCACTTT.

The chain joins TRBV29-1 to TRBJ2-7, with 7 bases lining up with TRBD1. Germline V CDR1 and CDR2: SQVTM, ANQGSEA. The CDR3 runs 11 residues. V was pared by 7 bases and J by 6 bases, with 6 bases of the junction left unmatched. CDR3 amino acids: CSGKQGTEQYF. DNA of the CDR3: TGCAGCGGCAAACAGGGGACCGAGCAGTACTTC.

This clonotype came up a few times. This rearrangement joins TRBV4-2 to TRBJ2-7; D is unclear. In germline, CDR1 is LGHNA, CDR2 YNFKEQ. Trimming removed 3 bases at V and 0 bases at J, with 6 bases between. The CDR3 has 13 amino acids. CDR3 nucleotide sequence: TGTGCCAGCAGCCATGGTAGCTCCTACGAGCAGTACTTC. This sequence encodes CASSHGSSYEQYF.

This clonotype was counted many times. This chain joins TRBV20-1 and TRBJ1-1; 8 bases are shared with TRBD1. Per the germline V gene, CDR1 is DFQATT and CDR2 is SNEGSKA (reference sequence). With V trimmed by 2 bases and J by 5 bases, 4 bases remained unmatched. This CDR3 is built from 13 residues. The CDR3 DNA reads TGCAGTGCTAGACAGGGGGCGAAGACTGAAGCTTTCTTT. Its translation is CSARQGAKTEAFF.

This clonotype was seen more than once but under ten times. This chain uses TRBV10-3 with TRBJ1-1; the D is unclear. The CDR3 runs to 15 residues. V lost 0 bases and J 0 bases, leaving 8 bases between the germline ends. Germline V lookup: CDR1 ENHRY, CDR2 SYGVKD. CDR3 in DNA: TGTGCCATCAGTGAGTCAGTAGGGATGAACACTGAAGCTTTCTTT. Translating gives CAISESVGMNTEAFF.

This chain links TRBV7-2 with TRBJ1-1; D gene unclear. Germline V CDR1 and CDR2: SGHTA, FQGNSA. Trimming stripped 3 bases from V and 6 bases from J, with 11 bases between. This CDR3 has 13 amino acids. The CDR3 reads CASSFARQSEAFF. In nucleotides, the CDR3 is TGTGCCAGCAGCTTTGCCCGTCAGTCTGAAGCTTTCTTT. The full variable domain, rest sourced from reference TRBV7-2 and TRBJ1-1, is GAGVSQSPSNKVTEKGKDVELRCDPISGHTALYWYRQSLGQGLEFLIYFQGNSAPDKSGLPSDRFSAERTGGSVSTLTIQRTQQEDSAVYLCASSFARQSEAFFGQGTRLTVV.

Concerning this clonotype: A much larger clone lies a single base off, so this may be a read error. J is TRBJ2-4 and V is TRBV7-9, with TRBD2 matching over 7 bases. The CDR3 extends over 15 amino acids. Germline trimming cut 5 bases from V and 8 bases from J; bases unmatched to any gene: 12. Germline V CDR1 and CDR2: SEHNR, FQNEAQ (reference sequence). CDR3 nucleotide sequence: TGTGCCAGCAGCCTGTCGGGGAGGGTATTTGACATTCAGTACTTC. Residues: CASSLSGRVFDIQYF.

This chain uses TRBV16 with TRBJ1-2, with no clear D. CDR3 length: 15 residues. Germline CDR1 KGHSY, CDR2 FQNENV. Trimming removed 1 base from V and 4 bases from J, with 13 bases in between. The CDR3 sequence is CASSQFSRSSYGYTF. The DNA of the CDR3 is TGTGCCAGCAGCCAATTTTCCCGGTCCTCCTATGGCTACACCTTC.

The rearrangement links TRBV29-1 to TRBJ2-7; D is perhaps TRBD1 (6 bases). Germline V CDR1 and CDR2: SQVTM, ANQGSEA. The CDR3 length is 12 residues. The V gene lost 6 bases and the J gene lost 9 bases, with 18 bases spanning the gap. In DNA, the CDR3 is TGCAGCGTCGAACGTCAGGGGACGGGGCAGTACTTC. It codes for CSVERQGTGQYF.

The genes are TRBV4-1 and TRBJ2-5; 11 bases align to TRBD2. The CDR3 sequence is 21 residues long. Trimming took 0 bases from V and 0 from J; bases not matched to a gene: 15. Per germline, CDR1 MGHRA and CDR2 YSYEKL. The CDR3 DNA follows: TGCGCCAGCAGCCAAGAGCGGACGGGGGTAGCGGGAGGGGGGTACCAAGAGACCCAGTACTTC. Amino acids: CASSQERTGVAGGGYQETQYF.

This clonotype was found many times. This chain joins TRBV9 and TRBJ2-7; possible D gene TRBD1, 6 bases. V lost 5 bases and J 1 base, leaving 16 bases between the germline ends. The CDR3 covers 15 residues. Germline values: CDR1 SGDLS, CDR2 YYNGEE. The chain's CDR3 is CASSNGDKSSYEQYF. The DNA for the CDR3 is TGTGCCAGCAGTAATGGGGACAAGTCGTCCTACGAGCAGTACTTC. The full variable domain, its missing parts supplied by reference TRBV9 and TRBJ2-7, is DSGVTQTPKHLITATGQRVTLRCSPRSGDLSVYWYQQSLDQGLQFLIQYYNGEERAKGNILERFSAQQFPDLHSELNLSSLELGDSALYFCASSNGDKSSYEQYFGPGTRLTVT.

This clonotype has a handful of counts. This chain connects TRBV6-2 or TRBV6-3 to TRBJ2-2; 8 nucleotides align to TRBD1. Germline-derived CDR1 and CDR2 are MNHEY and SVGEGT. There are 14 residues in the CDR3. J was trimmed by 6 bases and V by 6 bases; bases with no gene match: 6. The CDR3 sequence is CASRSDRGAGELFF. CDR3 in DNA: TGTGCCAGCAGATCAGACAGGGGAGCCGGGGAGCTGTTTTTT.

This clonotype has more than one count but fewer than ten. V and J are TRBV24-1 and TRBJ2-7; 9 positions agree with TRBD1. Germline CDR1 and CDR2: KGHDR and SFDVKD. V dropped 12 bases and J dropped 1; count of bases not matched to a gene: 6. This CDR3 contains 13 residues. The CDR3 loop is CAAPGQGSYEQYF. For the CDR3, the DNA is TGTGCCGCCCCGGGACAGGGTTCCTACGAGCAGTACTTC.